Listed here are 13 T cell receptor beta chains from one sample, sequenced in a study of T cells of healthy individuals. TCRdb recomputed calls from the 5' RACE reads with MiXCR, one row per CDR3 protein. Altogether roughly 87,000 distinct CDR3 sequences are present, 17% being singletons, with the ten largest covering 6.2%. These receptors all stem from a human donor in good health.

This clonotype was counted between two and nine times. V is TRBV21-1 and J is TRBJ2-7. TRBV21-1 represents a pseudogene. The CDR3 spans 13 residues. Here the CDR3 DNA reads TGTGCCAGCAGCCACGATGAGGACTACGAGCAGTACTTC. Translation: CASSHDEDYEQYF.

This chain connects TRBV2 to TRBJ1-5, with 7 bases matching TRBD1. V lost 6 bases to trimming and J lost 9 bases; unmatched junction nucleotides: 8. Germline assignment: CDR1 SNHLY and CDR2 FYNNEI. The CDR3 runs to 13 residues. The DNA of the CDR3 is TGTGCCAGCAGCCAGGACAGGCCATCGCCCCAGCATTTT. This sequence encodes CASSQDRPSPQHF.

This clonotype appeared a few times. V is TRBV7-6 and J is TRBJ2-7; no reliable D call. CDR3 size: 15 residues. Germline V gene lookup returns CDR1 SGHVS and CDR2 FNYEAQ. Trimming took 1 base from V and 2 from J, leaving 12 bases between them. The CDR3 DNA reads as TGTGCCAGCAGCTTAGGCATCAAGGCCACCTACGAGCAGTACTTC. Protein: CASSLGIKATYEQYF.

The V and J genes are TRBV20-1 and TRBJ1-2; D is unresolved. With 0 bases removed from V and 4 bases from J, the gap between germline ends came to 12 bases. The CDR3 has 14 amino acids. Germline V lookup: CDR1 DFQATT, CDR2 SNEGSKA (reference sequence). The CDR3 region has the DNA TGCAGTGCTAGAGATAGCGCGGGCCTCTATGGCTACACCTTC. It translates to CSARDSAGLYGYTF.

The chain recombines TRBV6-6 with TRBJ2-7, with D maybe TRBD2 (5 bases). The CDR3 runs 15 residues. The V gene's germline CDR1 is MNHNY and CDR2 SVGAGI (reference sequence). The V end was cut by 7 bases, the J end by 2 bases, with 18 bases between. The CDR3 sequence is CASIGTPTGAYEQYF. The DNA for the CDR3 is TGTGCCAGCATCGGTACCCCTACCGGGGCCTACGAGCAGTACTTC.

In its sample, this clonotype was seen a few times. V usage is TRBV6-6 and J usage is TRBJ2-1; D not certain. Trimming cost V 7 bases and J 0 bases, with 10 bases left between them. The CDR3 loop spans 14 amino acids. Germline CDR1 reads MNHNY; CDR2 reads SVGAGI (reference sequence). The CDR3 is CASTRDGSYNEQFF. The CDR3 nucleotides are TGTGCCAGCACGCGCGACGGCTCCTACAATGAGCAGTTCTTC.

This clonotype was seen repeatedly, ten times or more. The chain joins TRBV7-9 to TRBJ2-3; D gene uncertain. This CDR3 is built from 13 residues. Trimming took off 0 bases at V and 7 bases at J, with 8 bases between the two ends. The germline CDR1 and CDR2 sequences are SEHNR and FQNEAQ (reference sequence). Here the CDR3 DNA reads TGTGCCAGCAGCTTAGCATCGGCAAATACGCAGTATTTT. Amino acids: CASSLASANTQYF.

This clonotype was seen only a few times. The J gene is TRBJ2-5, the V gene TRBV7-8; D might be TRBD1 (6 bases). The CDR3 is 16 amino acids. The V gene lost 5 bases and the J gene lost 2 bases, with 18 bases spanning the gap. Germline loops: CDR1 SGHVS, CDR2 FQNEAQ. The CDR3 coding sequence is TGTGCCAGCAGCCCTCAGACAGGCCCCTGGCAAGAGACCCAGTACTTC. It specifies CASSPQTGPWQETQYF.

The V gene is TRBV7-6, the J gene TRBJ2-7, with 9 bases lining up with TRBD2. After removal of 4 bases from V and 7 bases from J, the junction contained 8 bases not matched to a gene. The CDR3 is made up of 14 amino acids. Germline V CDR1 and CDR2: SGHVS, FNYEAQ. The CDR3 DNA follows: TGTGCCAGCAGCTCTTCTTTGACTAGCGGAGAGCAGTACTTC. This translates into CASSSSLTSGEQYF. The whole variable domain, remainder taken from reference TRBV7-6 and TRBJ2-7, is GAGVSQSPRYKVTKRGQDVALRCDPISGHVSLYWYRQALGQGPEFLTYFNYEAQQDKSGLPNDRFSAERPEGSISTLTIQRTEQRDSAMYRCASSSSLTSGEQYFGPGTRLTVT.

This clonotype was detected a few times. CDR3 sequence (DNA): TGTGCCAGCAGTTTGGCTAACACTGAAGCTTTCTTT. Residues: CASSLANTEAFF. The chain links TRBV12-3 or TRBV12-4 to TRBJ1-1, with D hard to call. This CDR3 has 12 residues. The V gene lost 3 bases and the J gene lost 2 bases, with 4 bases spanning the gap.

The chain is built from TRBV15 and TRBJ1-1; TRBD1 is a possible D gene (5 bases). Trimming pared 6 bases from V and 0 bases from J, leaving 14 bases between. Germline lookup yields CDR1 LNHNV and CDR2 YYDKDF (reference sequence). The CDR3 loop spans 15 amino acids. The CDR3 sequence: CATRERQNLNTEAFF. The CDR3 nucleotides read TGTGCCACCAGGGAAAGACAGAATCTGAACACTGAAGCTTTCTTT.

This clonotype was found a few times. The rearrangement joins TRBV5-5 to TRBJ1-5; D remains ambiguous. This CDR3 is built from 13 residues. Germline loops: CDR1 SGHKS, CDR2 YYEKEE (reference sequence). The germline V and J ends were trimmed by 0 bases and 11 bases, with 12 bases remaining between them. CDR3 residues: CASSLAEGSAQHF. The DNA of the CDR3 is TGTGCCAGCAGCTTGGCCGAGGGTTCTGCCCAGCATTTT.

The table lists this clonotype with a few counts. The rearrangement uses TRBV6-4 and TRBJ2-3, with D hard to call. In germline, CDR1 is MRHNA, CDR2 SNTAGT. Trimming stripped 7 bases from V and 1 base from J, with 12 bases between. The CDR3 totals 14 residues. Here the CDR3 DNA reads TGTGCCAGCAAAGTGAACTACCGCACAGATACGCAGTATTTT. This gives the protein CASKVNYRTDTQYF.